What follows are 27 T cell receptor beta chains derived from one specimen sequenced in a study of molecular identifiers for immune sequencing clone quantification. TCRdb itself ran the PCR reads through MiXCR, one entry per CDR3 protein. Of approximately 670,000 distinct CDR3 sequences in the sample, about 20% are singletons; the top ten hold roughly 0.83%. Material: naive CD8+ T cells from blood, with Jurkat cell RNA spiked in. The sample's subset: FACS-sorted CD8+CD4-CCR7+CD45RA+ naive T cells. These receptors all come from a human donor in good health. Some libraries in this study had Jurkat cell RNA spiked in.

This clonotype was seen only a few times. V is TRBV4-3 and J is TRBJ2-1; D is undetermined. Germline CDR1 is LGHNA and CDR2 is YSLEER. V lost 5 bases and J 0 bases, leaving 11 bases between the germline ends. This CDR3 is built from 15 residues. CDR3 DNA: TGCGCCAGCAGCACGCAGCTCAGCTCCTACAATGAGCAGTTCTTC. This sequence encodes CASSTQLSSYNEQFF.

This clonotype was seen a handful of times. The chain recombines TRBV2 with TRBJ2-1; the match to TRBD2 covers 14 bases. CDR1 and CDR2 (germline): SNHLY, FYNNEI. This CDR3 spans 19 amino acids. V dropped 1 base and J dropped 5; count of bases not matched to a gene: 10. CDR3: CASSEGLAGGPLGNNEQFF. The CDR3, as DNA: TGTGCCAGCAGTGAAGGACTAGCGGGAGGGCCCTTGGGTAACAATGAGCAGTTCTTC.

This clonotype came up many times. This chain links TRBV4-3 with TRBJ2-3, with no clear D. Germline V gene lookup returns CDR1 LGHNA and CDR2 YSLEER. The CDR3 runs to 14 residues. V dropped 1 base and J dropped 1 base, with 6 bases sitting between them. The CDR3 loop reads CASSQGGGTDTQYF. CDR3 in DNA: TGCGCCAGCAGCCAAGGAGGCGGCACAGATACGCAGTATTTT.

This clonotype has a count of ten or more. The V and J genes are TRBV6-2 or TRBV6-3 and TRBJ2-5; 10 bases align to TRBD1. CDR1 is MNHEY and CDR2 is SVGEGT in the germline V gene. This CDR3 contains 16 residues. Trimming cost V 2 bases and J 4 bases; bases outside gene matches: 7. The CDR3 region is CASSYGDRGLGETQYF. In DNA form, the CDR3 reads TGTGCCAGCAGTTACGGGGACAGGGGTTTAGGAGAGACCCAGTACTTC.

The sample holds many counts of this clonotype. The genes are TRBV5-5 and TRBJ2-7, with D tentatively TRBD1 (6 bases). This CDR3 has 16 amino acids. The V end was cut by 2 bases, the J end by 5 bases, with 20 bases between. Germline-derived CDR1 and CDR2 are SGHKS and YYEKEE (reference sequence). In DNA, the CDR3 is TGTGCCAGCAGCTTTATAACAGGGCTATCTGAGCACGAGCAGTACTTC. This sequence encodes CASSFITGLSEHEQYF.

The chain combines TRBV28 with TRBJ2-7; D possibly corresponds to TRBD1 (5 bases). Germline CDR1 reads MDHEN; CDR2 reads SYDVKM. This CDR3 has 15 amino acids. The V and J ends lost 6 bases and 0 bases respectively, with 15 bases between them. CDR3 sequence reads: CASRLRAYSSYEQYF. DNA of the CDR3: TGTGCCAGCAGACTCAGGGCCTACAGCTCCTACGAGCAGTACTTC.

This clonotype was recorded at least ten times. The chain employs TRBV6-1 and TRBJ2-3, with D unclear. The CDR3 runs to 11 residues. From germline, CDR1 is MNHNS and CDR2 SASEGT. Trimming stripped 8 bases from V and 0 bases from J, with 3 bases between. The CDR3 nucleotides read TGTGCCAGCGTAAGCACAGATACGCAGTATTTT. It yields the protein CASVSTDTQYF.

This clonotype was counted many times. The CDR3: CSVVATANPKNYGYTF. CDR3 coding DNA: TGCAGCGTTGTGGCCACCGCGAACCCCAAGAACTATGGCTACACCTTC. J is TRBJ1-2 and V is TRBV29-1, with D uncertain. V was shortened by 4 bases and J by 2 bases, with 20 bases between the two germline ends. This CDR3 spans 16 amino acids. CDR1 and CDR2 (germline): SQVTM, ANQGSEA.

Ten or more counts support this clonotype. CDR3 protein: CASSVEPGLAADTQYF. CDR3 sequence (DNA): TGTGCCAGCAGCGTCGAACCGGGACTAGCGGCAGATACGCAGTATTTT. The chain combines TRBV9 with TRBJ2-3, with 11 nucleotides matching TRBD2. The CDR3 loop spans 16 amino acids. The germline gives CDR1 SGDLS, CDR2 YYNGEE. After removal of 2 bases from V and 4 bases from J, the junction contained 6 bases not matched to a gene.

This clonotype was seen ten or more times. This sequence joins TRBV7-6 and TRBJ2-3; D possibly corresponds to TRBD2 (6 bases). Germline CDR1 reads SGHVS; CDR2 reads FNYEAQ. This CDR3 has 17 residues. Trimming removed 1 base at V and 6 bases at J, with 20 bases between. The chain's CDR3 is CASSLDSGEVTKDTQYF. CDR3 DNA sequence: TGTGCCAGCAGCTTAGATTCGGGAGAGGTGACGAAGGATACGCAGTATTTT.

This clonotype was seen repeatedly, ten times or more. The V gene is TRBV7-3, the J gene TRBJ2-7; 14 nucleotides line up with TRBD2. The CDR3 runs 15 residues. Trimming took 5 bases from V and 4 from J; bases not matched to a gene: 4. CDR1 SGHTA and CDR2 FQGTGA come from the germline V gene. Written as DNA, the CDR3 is TGTGCCAGCAGCCCGACTAGCGGGAGGGGGTACGAGCAGTACTTC. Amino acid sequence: CASSPTSGRGYEQYF. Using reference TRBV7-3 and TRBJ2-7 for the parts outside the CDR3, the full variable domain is GAGVSQTPSNKVTEKGKYVELRCDPISGHTALYWYRQSLGQGPEFLIYFQGTGAADDSGLPNDRFFAVRPEGSVSTLKIQRTERGDSAVYLCASSPTSGRGYEQYFGPGTRLTVT.

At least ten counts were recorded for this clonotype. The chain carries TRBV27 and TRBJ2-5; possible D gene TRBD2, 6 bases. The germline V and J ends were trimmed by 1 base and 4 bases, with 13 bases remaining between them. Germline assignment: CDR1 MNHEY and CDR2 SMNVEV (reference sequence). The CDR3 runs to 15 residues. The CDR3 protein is CASSLWVRGGETQYF. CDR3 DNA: TGTGCCAGCAGTTTATGGGTTCGGGGAGGAGAGACCCAGTACTTC.

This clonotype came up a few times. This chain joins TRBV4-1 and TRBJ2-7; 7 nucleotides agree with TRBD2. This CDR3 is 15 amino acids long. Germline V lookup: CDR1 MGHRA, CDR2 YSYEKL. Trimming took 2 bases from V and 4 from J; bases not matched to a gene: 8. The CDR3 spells CASSQLADLLYEQYF. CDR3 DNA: TGCGCCAGCAGCCAACTAGCGGACCTACTTTACGAGCAGTACTTC.

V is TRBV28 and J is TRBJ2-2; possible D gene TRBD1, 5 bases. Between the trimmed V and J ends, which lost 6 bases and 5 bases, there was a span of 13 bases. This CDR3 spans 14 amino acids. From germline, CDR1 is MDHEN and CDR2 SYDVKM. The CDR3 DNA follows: TGTGCCAGCAGAAACACAGGAGAGACCGGGGAGCTGTTTTTT. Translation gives CASRNTGETGELFF.

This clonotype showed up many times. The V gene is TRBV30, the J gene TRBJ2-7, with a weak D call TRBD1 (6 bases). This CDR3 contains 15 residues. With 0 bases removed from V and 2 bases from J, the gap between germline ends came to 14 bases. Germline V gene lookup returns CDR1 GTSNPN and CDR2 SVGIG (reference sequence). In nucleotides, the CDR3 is TGTGCCTGGAGTGTAATGCCAGGGGATGCCTACGAGCAGTACTTC. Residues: CAWSVMPGDAYEQYF.

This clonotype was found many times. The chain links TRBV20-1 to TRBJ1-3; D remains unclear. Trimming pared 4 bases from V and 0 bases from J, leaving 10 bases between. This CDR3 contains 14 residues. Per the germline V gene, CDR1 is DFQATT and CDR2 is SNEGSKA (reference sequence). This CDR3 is CSATLINSGNTIYF. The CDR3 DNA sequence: TGCAGTGCTACGTTGATAAACTCTGGAAACACCATATATTTT.

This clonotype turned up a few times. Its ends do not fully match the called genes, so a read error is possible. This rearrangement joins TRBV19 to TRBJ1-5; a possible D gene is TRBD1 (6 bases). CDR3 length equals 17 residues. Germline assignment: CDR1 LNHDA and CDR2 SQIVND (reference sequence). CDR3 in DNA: TGTGCCAGTAGTACGCGGACAGAGGAATATGGCAATCAGCCCCAGCGTTTT. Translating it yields CASSTRTEEYGNQPQRF.

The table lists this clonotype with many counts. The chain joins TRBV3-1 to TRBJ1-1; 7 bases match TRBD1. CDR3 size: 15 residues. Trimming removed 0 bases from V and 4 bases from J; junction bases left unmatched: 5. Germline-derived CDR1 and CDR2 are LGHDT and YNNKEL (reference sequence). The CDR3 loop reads CASSQDRAGGTEAFF. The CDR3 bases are TGTGCCAGCAGCCAAGATCGAGCAGGGGGCACTGAAGCTTTCTTT.

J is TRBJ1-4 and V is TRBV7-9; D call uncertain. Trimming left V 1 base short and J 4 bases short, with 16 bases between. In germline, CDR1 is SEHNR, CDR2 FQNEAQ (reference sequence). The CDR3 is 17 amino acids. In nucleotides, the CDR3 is TGTGCCAGCAGCTTAGAGAGTCCACAAGTTTATAATGAAAAACTGTTTTTT. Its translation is CASSLESPQVYNEKLFF.

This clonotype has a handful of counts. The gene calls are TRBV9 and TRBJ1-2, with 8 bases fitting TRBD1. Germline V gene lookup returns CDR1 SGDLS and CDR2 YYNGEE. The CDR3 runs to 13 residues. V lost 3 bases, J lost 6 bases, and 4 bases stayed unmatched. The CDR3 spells CASSAGGANGYTF. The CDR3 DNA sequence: TGTGCCAGCAGCGCAGGGGGCGCGAATGGCTACACCTTC.

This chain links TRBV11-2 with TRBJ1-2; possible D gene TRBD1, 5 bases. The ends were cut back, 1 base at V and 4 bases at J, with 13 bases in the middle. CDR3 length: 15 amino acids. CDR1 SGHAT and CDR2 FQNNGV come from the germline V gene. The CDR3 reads CASSLGTGTGYGYTF. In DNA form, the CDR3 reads TGTGCCAGCAGCTTAGGAACGGGTACAGGCTATGGCTACACCTTC.

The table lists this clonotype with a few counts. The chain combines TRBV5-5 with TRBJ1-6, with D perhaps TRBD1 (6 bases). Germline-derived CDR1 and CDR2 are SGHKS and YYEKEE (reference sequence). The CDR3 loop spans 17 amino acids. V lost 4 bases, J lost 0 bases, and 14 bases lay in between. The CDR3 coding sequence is TGTGCCAGCAGCCCACAGGGCTTGAGCTCCTATAATTCACCCCTCCACTTT. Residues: CASSPQGLSSYNSPLHF.

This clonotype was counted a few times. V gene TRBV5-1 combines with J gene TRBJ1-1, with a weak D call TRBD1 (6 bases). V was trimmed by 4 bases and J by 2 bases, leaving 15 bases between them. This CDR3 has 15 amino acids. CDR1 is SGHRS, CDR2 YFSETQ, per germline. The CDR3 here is CASSQMGTPNTEAFF. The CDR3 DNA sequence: TGCGCCAGCAGCCAAATGGGGACACCAAACACTGAAGCTTTCTTT.

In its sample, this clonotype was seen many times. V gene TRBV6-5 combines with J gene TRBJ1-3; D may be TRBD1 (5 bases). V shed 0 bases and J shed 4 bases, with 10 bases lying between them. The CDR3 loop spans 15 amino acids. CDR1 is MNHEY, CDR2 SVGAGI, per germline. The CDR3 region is CASSYSGGSGNTIYF. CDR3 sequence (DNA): TGTGCCAGCAGTTACTCGGGGGGGTCCGGAAACACCATATATTTT.

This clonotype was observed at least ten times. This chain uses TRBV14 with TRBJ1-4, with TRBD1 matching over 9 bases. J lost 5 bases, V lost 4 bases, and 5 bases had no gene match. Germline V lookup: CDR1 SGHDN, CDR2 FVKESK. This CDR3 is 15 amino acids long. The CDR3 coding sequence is TGTGCCAGCAGCCCGGTCGGGACAGGGAATGAAAAACTGTTTTTT. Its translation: CASSPVGTGNEKLFF.

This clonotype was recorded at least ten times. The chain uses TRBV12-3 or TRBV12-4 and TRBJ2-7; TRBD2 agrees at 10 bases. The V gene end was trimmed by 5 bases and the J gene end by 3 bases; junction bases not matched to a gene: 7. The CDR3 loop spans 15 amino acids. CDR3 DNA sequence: TGTGCCAGCAGTCCGCCTACTAGCGGGGTCTACGAGCAGTACTTC. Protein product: CASSPPTSGVYEQYF.

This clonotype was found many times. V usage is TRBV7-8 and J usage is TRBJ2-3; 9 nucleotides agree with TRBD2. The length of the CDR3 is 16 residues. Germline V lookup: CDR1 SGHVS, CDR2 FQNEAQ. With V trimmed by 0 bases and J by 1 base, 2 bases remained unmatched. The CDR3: CASSLASGGRTDTQYF. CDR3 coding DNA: TGTGCCAGCAGCTTAGCAAGCGGGGGGCGCACAGATACGCAGTATTTT.